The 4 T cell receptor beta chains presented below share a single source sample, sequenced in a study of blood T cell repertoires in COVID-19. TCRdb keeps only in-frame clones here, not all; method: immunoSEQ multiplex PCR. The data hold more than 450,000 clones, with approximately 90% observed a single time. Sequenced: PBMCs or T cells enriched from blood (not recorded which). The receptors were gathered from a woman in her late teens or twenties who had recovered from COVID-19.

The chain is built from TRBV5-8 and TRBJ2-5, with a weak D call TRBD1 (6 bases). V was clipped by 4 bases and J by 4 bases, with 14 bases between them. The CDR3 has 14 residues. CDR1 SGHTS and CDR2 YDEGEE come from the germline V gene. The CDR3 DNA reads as TGTGCCAGCAGCGGGGGCAGGTGGATAGAGACCCAGTACTTC. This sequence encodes CASSGGRWIETQYF.

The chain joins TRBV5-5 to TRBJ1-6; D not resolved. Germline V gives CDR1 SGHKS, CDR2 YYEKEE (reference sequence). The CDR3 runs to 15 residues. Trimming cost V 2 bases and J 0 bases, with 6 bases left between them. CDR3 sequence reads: CASSFASSYNSPLHF. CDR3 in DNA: TGTGCCAGCAGCTTCGCGAGCTCCTATAATTCACCCCTCCACTTT.

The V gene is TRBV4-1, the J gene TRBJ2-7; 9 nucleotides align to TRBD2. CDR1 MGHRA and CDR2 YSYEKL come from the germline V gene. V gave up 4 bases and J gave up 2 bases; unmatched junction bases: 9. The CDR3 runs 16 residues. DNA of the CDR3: TGCGCCAGCAGCCGGGTAGCGGGGGTCCTCACCTACGAGCAGTACTTC. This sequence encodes CASSRVAGVLTYEQYF.

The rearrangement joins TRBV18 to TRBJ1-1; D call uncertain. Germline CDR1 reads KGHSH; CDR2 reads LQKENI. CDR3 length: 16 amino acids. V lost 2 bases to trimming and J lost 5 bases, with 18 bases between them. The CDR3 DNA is TGTGCCAGCTCACCAACCTCGGCTACACAGATTACTGAAGCTTTCTTT. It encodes CASSPTSATQITEAFF.